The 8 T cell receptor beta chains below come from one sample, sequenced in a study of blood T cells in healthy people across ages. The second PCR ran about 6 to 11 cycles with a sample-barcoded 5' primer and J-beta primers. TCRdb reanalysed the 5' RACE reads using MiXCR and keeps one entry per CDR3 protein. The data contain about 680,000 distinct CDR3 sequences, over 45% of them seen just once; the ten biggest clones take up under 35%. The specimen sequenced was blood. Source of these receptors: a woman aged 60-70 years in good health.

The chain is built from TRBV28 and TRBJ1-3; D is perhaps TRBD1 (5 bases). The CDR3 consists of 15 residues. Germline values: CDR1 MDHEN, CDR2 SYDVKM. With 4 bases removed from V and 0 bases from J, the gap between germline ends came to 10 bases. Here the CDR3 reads CASSSSGLSGNTIYF. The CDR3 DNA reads TGTGCCAGCAGTTCCTCGGGGCTCTCTGGAAACACCATATATTTT.

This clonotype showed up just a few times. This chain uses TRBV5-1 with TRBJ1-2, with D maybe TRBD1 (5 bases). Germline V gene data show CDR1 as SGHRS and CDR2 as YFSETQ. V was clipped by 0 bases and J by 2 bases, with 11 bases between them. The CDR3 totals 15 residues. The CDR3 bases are TGCGCCAGCAGCTTGGGTACGGAGGGGAACTATGGCTACACCTTC. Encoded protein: CASSLGTEGNYGYTF.

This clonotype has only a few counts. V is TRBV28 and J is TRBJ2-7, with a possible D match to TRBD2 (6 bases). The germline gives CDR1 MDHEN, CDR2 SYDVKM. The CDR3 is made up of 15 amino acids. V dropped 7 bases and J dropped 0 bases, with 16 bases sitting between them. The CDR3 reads CASKLRAGYSYEQYF. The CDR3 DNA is TGTGCCAGCAAGCTTAGGGCGGGGTACTCCTACGAGCAGTACTTC.

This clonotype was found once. CDR3 protein: CASSEMGFGETQYF. The CDR3 nucleotides are TGTGCCAGCAGTGAAATGGGATTCGGGGAGACCCAGTACTTC. The chain couples TRBV6-1 to TRBJ2-7; D not certain. Judging by the DNA end, TRBJ2-5 fits better; the J call may be wrong. The germline CDR1 and CDR2 sequences are MNHNS and SASEGT. This CDR3 comprises 14 residues.

The DNA of the CDR3 is TGCAGTGCTAGCCATCCCGGGACAGGGGTTTCCGGGGAGCTGTTTTTT. It translates to CSASHPGTGVSGELFF. The chain joins TRBV20-1 to TRBJ2-2; the match to TRBD1 covers 10 bases. The V gene's germline CDR1 is DFQATT and CDR2 SNEGSKA (reference sequence). CDR3 length: 16 amino acids. Germline trimming cut 3 bases from V and 6 bases from J; bases unmatched to any gene: 10.

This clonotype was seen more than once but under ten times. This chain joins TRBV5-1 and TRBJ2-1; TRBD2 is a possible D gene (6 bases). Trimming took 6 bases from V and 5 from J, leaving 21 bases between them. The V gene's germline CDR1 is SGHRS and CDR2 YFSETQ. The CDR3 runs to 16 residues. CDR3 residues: CASTLGGGGGNNEQFF. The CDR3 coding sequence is TGCGCCAGCACCCTGGGGGGAGGCGGAGGGAACAATGAGCAGTTCTTC.

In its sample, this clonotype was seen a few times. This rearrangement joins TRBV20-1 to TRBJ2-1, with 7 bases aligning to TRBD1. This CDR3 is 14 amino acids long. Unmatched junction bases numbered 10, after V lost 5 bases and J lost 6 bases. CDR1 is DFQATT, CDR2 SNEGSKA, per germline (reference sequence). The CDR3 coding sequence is TGCAGTGCTGCCGGGACAGTAAGCTCCAATGAGCAGTTCTTC. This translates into CSAAGTVSSNEQFF.

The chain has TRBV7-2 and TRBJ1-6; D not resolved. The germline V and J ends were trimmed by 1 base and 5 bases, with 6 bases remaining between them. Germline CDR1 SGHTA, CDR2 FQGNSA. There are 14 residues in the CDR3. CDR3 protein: CASSLVGNNSPLHF. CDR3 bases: TGTGCCAGCAGCTTAGTCGGGAATAATTCACCCCTCCACTTT.